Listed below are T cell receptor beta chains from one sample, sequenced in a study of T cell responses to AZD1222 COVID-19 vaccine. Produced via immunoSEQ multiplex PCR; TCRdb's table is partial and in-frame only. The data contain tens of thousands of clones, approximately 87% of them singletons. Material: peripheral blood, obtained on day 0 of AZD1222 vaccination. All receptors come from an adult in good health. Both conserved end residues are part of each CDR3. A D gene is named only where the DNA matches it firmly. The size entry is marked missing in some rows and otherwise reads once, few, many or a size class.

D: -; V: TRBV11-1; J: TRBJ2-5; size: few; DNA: TGTGCCAGCAGCCCCGACGAGACCCAGTACTTC; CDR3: CASSPDETQYF
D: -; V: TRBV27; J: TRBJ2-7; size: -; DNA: TGTGCCAGCAGTCTCTACGAGCAGTACTTC; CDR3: CASSLYEQYF
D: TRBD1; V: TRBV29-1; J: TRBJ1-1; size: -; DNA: TGCAGCGCCTTGACAGGGTATGCTTTCTTT; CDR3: CSALTGYAFF
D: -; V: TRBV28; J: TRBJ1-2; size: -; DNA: TGTGCCAGCACCCGTATTGGGGGCTACACCTTC; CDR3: CASTRIGGYTF
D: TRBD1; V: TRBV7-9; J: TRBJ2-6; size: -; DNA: TGTGCCATGGAAAAGGCCCGGGACAGGCGCTCTGGGGCCAACGTCCTGACTTTC; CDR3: CAMEKARDRRSGANVLTF
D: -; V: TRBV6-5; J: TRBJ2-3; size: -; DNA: TGTGCCAGCAGTTGGGGGAGAGGGGCAGCAGATACGCAGTATTTT; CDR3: CASSWGRGAADTQYF
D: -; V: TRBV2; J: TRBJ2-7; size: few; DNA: TGTGCCAGCAGTGCGAGACAGTCCTACGAGCAGTACTTC; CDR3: CASSARQSYEQYF
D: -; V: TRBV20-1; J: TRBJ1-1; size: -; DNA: TGCAGTGCTAGTCACGGGTTGGGAGCTTTCTTT; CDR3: CSASHGLGAFF
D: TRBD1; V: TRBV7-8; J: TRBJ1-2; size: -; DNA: TGTGCCAGCAGCTTAGGACAGGGGGGGAGTGGCTACACCTTC; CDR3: CASSLGQGGSGYTF
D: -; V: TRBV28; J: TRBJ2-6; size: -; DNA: TGTGCCAGCAGTTCGAGGGTGGGCAGCCTAAGAGGGGCCAACGTCCTGACTTTC; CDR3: CASSSRVGSLRGANVLTF
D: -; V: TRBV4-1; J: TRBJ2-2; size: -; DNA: TGCGCCAGCAGCCAAGATCCGGGGATCGGGGAGCTGTTTTTT; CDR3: CASSQDPGIGELFF
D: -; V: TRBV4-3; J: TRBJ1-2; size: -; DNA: TGCGCCAGCAGCCAAGATTTACACAGCTATGGCTACACCTTC; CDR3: CASSQDLHSYGYTF
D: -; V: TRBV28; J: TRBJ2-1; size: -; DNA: TGTGCCAGCAGTTTGGGGTCTCCTGGTTACAATGAGCAGTTCTTC; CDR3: CASSLGSPGYNEQFF
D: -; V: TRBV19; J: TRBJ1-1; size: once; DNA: TGTGCCAGTAGTACCGAGCGACAGACCGAAGCTTTCTTT; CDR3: CASSTERQTEAFF
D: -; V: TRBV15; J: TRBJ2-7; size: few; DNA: TGTGCCACTAGAACGGGGTACTCCTACGAGCAGTACTTC; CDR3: CATRTGYSYEQYF
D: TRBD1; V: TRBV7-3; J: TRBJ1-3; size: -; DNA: TGTGCCAGCAGCCCCGGACAGGGGGCTGGAAACACCATATATTTT; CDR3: CASSPGQGAGNTIYF
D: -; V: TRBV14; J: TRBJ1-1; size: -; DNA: TGTGCCAGCAGCCCGATGAGGGGGGGGCGCGTAGGTCCTGAAGCTTTCTTT; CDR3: CASSPMRGGRVGPEAFF
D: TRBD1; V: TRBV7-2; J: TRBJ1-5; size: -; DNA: TGTGCCAGCAGCTGGGACAGAAATCAGCCCCAGCATTTT; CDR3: CASSWDRNQPQHF
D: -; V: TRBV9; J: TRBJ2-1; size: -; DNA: TGTGCCAGCAGCGTACCTTCCCGGGACCCCGAGGGGCACTACAATGAGCAGTTCTTC; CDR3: CASSVPSRDPEGHYNEQFF
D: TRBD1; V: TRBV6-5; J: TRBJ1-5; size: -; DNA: TGTGCCAGCAGGGAGACAGGGGGCAATCAGCCCCAGCATTTT; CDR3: CASRETGGNQPQHF
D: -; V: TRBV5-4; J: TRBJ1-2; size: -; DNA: TGTGCCAGCAGCTTCCTCTTGGGGCTGGGTAACTATGGCTACACCTTC; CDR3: CASSFLLGLGNYGYTF
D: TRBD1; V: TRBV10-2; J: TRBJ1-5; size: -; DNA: TGCGCCAGCAGCCGGGACAGGGGCAATCAGCCCCAGCATTTT; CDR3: CASSRDRGNQPQHF
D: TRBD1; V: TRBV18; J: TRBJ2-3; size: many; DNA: TGTGCCAGCTCACCCTGGACAGGGGGCACAGATACGCAGTATTTT; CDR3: CASSPWTGGTDTQYF
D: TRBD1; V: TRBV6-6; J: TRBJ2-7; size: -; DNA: TGTGCCAGCACCTACGGGACAGGGAGTTACGAGCAGTACTTC; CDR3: CASTYGTGSYEQYF
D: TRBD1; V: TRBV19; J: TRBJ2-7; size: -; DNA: TGTGCCAGTAGCCAGGGGGCGAGCGAGCAGTACTTC; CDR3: CASSQGASEQYF